This TCR beta chain stems from a study of shared clonotypes between healthy human individuals. The germline V gene encodes CDR1 MDHEN and CDR2 SYDVKM. Trimming took off 3 bases at V and 8 bases at J, with 19 bases between the two ends. The CDR3 totals 15 residues. Sequenced by immunoSEQ multiplex PCR; TCRdb stores in-frame clones only, minus some. The top ten clones hold approximately 0.5% of a sample with over a million clones, about 80% of them seen once. Material for sequencing was memory CD4+ T cells from PBMCs. Subset specified: CD45RA-negative fraction. The TCR comes from a man aged 18 to 35 in good health. Some clones in this sample may be carry-over from other donors' samples. The chain is built from TRBV28 and TRBJ1-2, with D possibly TRBD1 on 6 matching bases. In DNA, the CDR3 is TGTGCCAGCAGTTTGGGCCGGGACACCTTACAAGGCTACACCTTC. It specifies CASSLGRDTLQGYTF.